These 11 T cell receptor beta chains originate from one sample sequenced in a study of metastatic and nonmetastatic thyroid tumors. TCRdb re-analyzed the PCR reads using MiXCR. The data contain about 59,000 clones, around 15% of them seen just once; the ten biggest clones take up roughly a tenth. There were no patients who had received any treatment before thyroid surgery. Sequencing used blood. All receptors come from a male donor with papillary thyroid cancer or a benign thyroid nodule (not recorded which). Some clones in this sample may be carry-over from other donors' samples.

There are many counts of this clone. CDR3 nucleotide sequence: TGCGCCAGCAGCTTGAGGGCAGGGGCAGATACGCAGTATTTT. Amino acids: CASSLRAGADTQYF. The chain couples TRBV5-1 to TRBJ2-3; D possibly corresponds to TRBD1 (6 bases). CDR1 and CDR2 (germline): SGHRS, YFSETQ. The CDR3 runs to 14 residues. V lost 1 base and J 4 bases, leaving 10 bases between the germline ends.

The chain couples TRBV6-1 to TRBJ2-7; D remains ambiguous. Germline V gene lookup returns CDR1 MNHNS and CDR2 SASEGT. V lost 6 bases and J 5 bases, leaving 17 bases between the germline ends. CDR3 size: 14 residues. The CDR3 nucleotides are TGTGCCAGCAGATCACCGGATGCCTCACACGAGCAGTACTTC. Translated, it gives CASRSPDASHEQYF.

There are many counts of this clone. The chain is built from TRBV11-2 and TRBJ1-6; 9 bases are shared with TRBD1. CDR1 and CDR2 (germline): SGHAT, FQNNGV. The CDR3 length is 16 residues. The junction had 9 bases not matched to a gene; V was cut back by 6 bases and J by 6 bases. Here the CDR3 DNA reads TGTGCCAGCAGTCATAAAACAGGGGGCTTTAATTCACCCCTCCACTTT. This translates into CASSHKTGGFNSPLHF. Variable domain in full (rest from reference TRBV11-2 and TRBJ1-6): EAGVAQSPRYKIIEKRQSVAFWCNPISGHATLYWYQQILGQGPKLLIQFQNNGVVDDSQLPKDRFSAERLKGVDSTLKIQPAKLEDSAVYLCASSHKTGGFNSPLHFGNGTRLTVT.

This clone was recorded a few times. This rearrangement joins TRBV6-2 or TRBV6-3 to TRBJ1-5; 11 nucleotides line up with TRBD1. V lost 7 bases to trimming and J lost 5 bases; unmatched junction nucleotides: 13. The CDR3 is 17 residues long. Germline CDR1 MNHEY, CDR2 SVGEGT. As DNA, the CDR3 is TGTGCCAGCATTTATCGCGGGACAGGGGGTAGTGATCAGCCCCAGCATTTT. It is translated as CASIYRGTGGSDQPQHF.

This clone has more than one count but fewer than ten. The chain has TRBV2 and TRBJ2-5; tentatively, D is TRBD2 (5 bases). This CDR3 comprises 14 residues. The V end was cut by 10 bases, the J end by 9 bases, with 24 bases between. CDR1 is SNHLY, CDR2 FYNNEI, per germline. In nucleotides, the CDR3 is TGTGCCATCTCAGGCGCGGCGGAGGCTGGGCCCCAGTACTTC. Translation: CAISGAAEAGPQYF.

This chain links TRBV28 with TRBJ2-7; 10 bases agree with TRBD2. The J segment lost 3 bases and the V segment lost 6 bases, leaving 14 bases of the junction unmatched. Germline V gene sequence: CDR1 MDHEN, CDR2 SYDVKM. The CDR3 has 17 amino acids. DNA for the CDR3: TGTGCCAGCAGGAGATCGGTAGCGGGAGGAAAAGACTACGAGCAGTACTTC. Translated: CASRRSVAGGKDYEQYF.

This clone was detected only a few times. The J gene is TRBJ2-7, the V gene TRBV5-6; tentatively, D is TRBD2 (5 bases). The germline V gene has CDR1 SGHDT and CDR2 YYEEEE. This CDR3 has 12 residues. The V end was cut by 5 bases, the J end by 7 bases, with 13 bases between. The CDR3 DNA sequence: TGTGCCAGCAGTATCGGGGAGATGGAGCAGTACGTC. It codes for CASSIGEMEQYV.

The genes are TRBV4-3 and TRBJ2-1; D is tentatively TRBD1 or TRBD2 (6 bases each). Germline loops: CDR1 LGHNA, CDR2 YSLEER. This CDR3 region has 15 residues. V was trimmed by 2 bases and J by 10 bases, leaving 18 bases between them. For the CDR3, the DNA is TGCGCCAGCAGCCAATATACGGGGGCCCGGTACGAGCAGTTCTTC. The encoded protein is CASSQYTGARYEQFF.

V usage is TRBV20-1 and J usage is TRBJ2-1; D gene unclear. The V gene lost 7 bases and the J gene lost 4 bases, with 11 bases spanning the gap. Germline loops: CDR1 DFQATT, CDR2 SNEGSKA (reference sequence). The CDR3 length is 12 residues. CDR3 in amino acids: CSGRPGYNEQFF. The DNA of the CDR3 is TGCAGTGGCAGACCAGGTTACAATGAGCAGTTCTTC.

The chain links TRBV20-1 to TRBJ2-7, with TRBD2 as a possible D gene (5 bases). Germline V gene sequence: CDR1 DFQATT, CDR2 SNEGSKA (reference sequence). Deletions cut 2 bases from V and 2 bases from J, with 13 bases between. CDR3 length equals 14 residues. The CDR3 sequence is CSARTNGVTYEQYF. The CDR3 DNA sequence: TGCAGTGCTAGAACTAACGGGGTAACCTACGAGCAGTACTTC.

The chain is built from TRBV12-3 or TRBV12-4 and TRBJ2-7, with D possibly called TRBD1 or TRBD2 (5 bases each). V was pared by 4 bases and J by 5 bases, with 18 bases between. The CDR3 extends over 15 amino acids. Here the CDR3 DNA reads TGTGCCAGCAGTTCCCCGGGACGTTTTCTCCACGAGCAGTACTTC. This codes for CASSSPGRFLHEQYF.